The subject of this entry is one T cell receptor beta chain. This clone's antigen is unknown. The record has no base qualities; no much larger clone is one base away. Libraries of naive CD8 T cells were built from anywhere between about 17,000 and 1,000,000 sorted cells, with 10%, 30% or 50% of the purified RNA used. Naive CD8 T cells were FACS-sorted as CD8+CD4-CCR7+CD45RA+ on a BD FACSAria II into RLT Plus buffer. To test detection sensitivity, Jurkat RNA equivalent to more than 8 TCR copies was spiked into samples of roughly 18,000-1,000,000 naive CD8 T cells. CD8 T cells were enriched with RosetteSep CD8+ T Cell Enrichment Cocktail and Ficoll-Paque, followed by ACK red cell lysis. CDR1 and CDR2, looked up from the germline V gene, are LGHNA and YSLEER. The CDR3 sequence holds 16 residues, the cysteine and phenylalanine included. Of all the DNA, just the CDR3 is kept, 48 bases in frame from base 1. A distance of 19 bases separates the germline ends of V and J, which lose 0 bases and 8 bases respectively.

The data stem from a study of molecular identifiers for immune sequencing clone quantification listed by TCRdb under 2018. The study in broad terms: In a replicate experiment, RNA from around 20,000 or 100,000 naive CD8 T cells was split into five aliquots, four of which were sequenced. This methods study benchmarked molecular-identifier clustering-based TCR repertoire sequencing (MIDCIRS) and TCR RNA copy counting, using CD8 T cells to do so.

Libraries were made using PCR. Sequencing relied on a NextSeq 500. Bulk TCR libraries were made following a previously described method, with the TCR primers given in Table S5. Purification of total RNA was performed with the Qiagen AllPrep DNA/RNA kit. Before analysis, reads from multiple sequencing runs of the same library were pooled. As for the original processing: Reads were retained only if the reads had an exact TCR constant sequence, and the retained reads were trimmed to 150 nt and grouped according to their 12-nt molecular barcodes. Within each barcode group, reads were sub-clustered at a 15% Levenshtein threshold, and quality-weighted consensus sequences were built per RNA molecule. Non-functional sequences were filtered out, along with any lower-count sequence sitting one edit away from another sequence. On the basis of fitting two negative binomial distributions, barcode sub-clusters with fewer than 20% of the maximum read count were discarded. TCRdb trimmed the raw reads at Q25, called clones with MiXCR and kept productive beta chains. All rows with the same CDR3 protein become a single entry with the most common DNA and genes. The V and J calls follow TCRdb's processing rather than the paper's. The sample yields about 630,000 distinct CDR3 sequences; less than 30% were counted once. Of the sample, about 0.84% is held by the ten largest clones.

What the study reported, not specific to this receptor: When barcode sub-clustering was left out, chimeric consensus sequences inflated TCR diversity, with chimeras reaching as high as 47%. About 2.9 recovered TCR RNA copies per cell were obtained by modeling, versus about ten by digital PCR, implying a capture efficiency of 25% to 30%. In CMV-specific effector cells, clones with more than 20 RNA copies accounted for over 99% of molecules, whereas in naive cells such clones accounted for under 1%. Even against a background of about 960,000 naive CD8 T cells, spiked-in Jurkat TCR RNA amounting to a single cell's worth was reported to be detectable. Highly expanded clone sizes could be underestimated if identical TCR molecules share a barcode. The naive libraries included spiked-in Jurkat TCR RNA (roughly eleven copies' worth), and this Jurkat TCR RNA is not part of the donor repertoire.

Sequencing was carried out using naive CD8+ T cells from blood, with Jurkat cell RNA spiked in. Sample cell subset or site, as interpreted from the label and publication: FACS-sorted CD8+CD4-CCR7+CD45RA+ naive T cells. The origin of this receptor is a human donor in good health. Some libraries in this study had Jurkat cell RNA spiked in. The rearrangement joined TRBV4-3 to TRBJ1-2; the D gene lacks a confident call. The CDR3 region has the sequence CASSQDLTVDLKGYTF. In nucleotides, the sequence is TGCGCCAGCAGCCAAGATCTGACCGTAGATCTTAAAGGCTACACCTTC.